This entry lists 24 T cell receptor beta chains sequenced from one sample in a study of vaccination and CD4 T cells after COVID-19. Their specific antigens are unknown. Sequenced with the Oncomine TCR Beta short-read assay was DNA taken from cultured CD4+ T cells. Extraction of genomic DNA was performed on cultured CD4+ T cells. TCRdb called the PCR reads again in MiXCR, with one record for every CDR3 protein. The sample contains under 11,000 distinct CDR3 sequences, 28% of which appear only once. Treatment: 10-day PBMC culture with coronavirus spike peptide pools or control peptides (ViraFEST assay). Before the COVID-19 pandemic (2011-2018), CD4+ T cells were obtained from the unexposed donor. The sequencing input was CD4+ T cells from blood, cultured in vitro. The origin of the receptors is a human donor in good health.

This clonotype was observed a few times. This chain connects TRBV11-2 to TRBJ1-2; D ambiguous. The CDR3 extends over 16 amino acids. Per the germline V gene, CDR1 is SGHAT and CDR2 is FQNNGV. The V end was cut by 6 bases, the J end by 0 bases, with 17 bases between. CDR3 coding DNA: TGTGCCAGCAGAAGTCTCCGGGCCAGCACTAACTATGGCTACACCTTC. This translates into CASRSLRASTNYGYTF.

This clonotype was counted only a few times. The genes are TRBV20-1 and TRBJ2-1; 7 bases are a match to TRBD2. This CDR3 has 14 amino acids. Unmatched junction bases numbered 8, after V lost 6 bases and J lost 3 bases. Germline CDR1 DFQATT, CDR2 SNEGSKA (reference sequence). The CDR3 protein is CSAPRAGFYNEQFF. CDR3 nucleotides: TGCAGTGCCCCCAGAGCGGGATTCTACAATGAGCAGTTCTTC.

In its sample, this clonotype ranks as medium-sized (0.01 to 0.1%). V is TRBV20-1 and J is TRBJ2-7, with D maybe TRBD2 (5 bases). The length of the CDR3 is 14 residues. Germline CDR1 DFQATT, CDR2 SNEGSKA (reference sequence). V was shortened by 1 base and J by 6 bases, with 16 bases between the two germline ends. The CDR3: CSARGGQDRSEQYF. The CDR3, as DNA: TGCAGTGCTAGAGGAGGGCAGGATCGGTCCGAGCAGTACTTC.

V gene TRBV11-2 combines with J gene TRBJ1-3; 7 bases line up with TRBD1. Per the germline V gene, CDR1 is SGHAT and CDR2 is FQNNGV. CDR3 size: 13 residues. Losses at the gene ends were 4 bases for V and 4 bases for J; bases not matched to a gene: 1. CDR3 loop: CASSSDRGNTIYF. DNA of the CDR3: TGTGCCAGCAGCTCGGACAGGGGAAACACCATATATTTT.

This clonotype was detected only a few times. The chain combines TRBV20-1 with TRBJ2-3; 7 nucleotides match TRBD2. The germline V gene encodes CDR1 DFQATT and CDR2 SNEGSKA (reference sequence). CDR3 length: 16 residues. Losses at the gene ends were 2 bases for V and 1 base for J; bases not matched to a gene: 9. DNA for the CDR3: TGCAGTGCTAGAAGAGGGGCGGGGGTTCGCACAGATACGCAGTATTTT. Translation: CSARRGAGVRTDTQYF.

The V and J genes are TRBV2 and TRBJ1-2, with a possible D match to TRBD1 (6 bases). V was shortened by 8 bases and J by 6 bases, with 16 bases between the two germline ends. CDR3 length equals 13 residues. Looked up from germline, CDR1 is SNHLY and CDR2 is FYNNEI. The CDR3 protein is CASGLRGDDGYTF. CDR3 coding DNA: TGTGCCAGCGGTCTCAGGGGTGACGATGGCTACACCTTC.

CDR3 coding DNA: TGTGCCAGCAGCTCACCAAGACAGGGATCCTACGAGCAGTACTTC. As protein: CASSSPRQGSYEQYF. The chain uses TRBV11-2 and TRBJ2-7; the match to TRBD1 covers 7 bases. Germline CDR1 and CDR2: SGHAT and FQNNGV. J gave up 1 base and V 4 bases, and 7 bases lay outside the gene matches. CDR3 size: 15 residues.

The chain employs TRBV19 and TRBJ2-1; 9 nucleotides align to TRBD2. The trim removed 7 bases at V and 3 bases at J, leaving 7 bases unmatched. CDR3 size: 15 residues. Germline CDR1 reads LNHDA; CDR2 reads SQIVND (reference sequence). The CDR3 reads CASKESSGIYNEQFF. The CDR3 DNA is TGTGCCAGTAAAGAGTCTAGCGGGATCTACAATGAGCAGTTCTTC.

In its sample, this clonotype was seen a few times. The chain uses TRBV7-2 and TRBJ2-7, with a weak D call TRBD1 (6 bases). V was trimmed by 5 bases and J by 2 bases, leaving 10 bases between them. Germline values: CDR1 SGHTA, CDR2 FQGNSA. The CDR3 loop spans 13 amino acids. CDR3 amino acids: CASSNRETYEQYF. The CDR3 DNA follows: TGTGCCAGCAGCAACAGGGAGACCTACGAGCAGTACTTC.

The chain has TRBV7-2 and TRBJ2-3; D uncertain. V lost 2 bases to trimming and J lost 1 base, with 10 bases between them. The CDR3 is 15 amino acids. In germline, CDR1 is SGHTA, CDR2 FQGNSA. For the CDR3, the DNA is TGTGCCAGCAGCTTAAGGGCTTTAGGCACAGATACGCAGTATTTT. Its protein is CASSLRALGTDTQYF.

This clonotype came up once. This chain joins TRBV5-5 and TRBJ2-3, with D perhaps TRBD1 or TRBD2 (5 bases each). V lost 0 bases and J 3 bases, leaving 11 bases between the germline ends. This CDR3 region has 15 residues. Per the germline V gene, CDR1 is SGHKS and CDR2 is YYEKEE (reference sequence). For the CDR3, the DNA is TGTGCCAGCAGCTTGGATACAGGAGGAACAGATACGCAGTATTTT. Protein product: CASSLDTGGTDTQYF. The whole variable domain, filled in from reference TRBV5-5 and TRBJ2-3, reads DAGVTQSPTHLIKTRGQQVTLRCSPISGHKSVSWYQQVLGQGPQFIFQYYEKEERGRGNFPDRFSARQFPNYSSELNVNALLLGDSALYLCASSLDTGGTDTQYFGPGTRLTVL.

V and J are TRBV5-4 and TRBJ2-7, with D perhaps TRBD2 (5 bases). Germline CDR1 and CDR2: SGHNT and YYREEE (reference sequence). The CDR3 has 13 amino acids. Trimming stripped 0 bases from V and 7 bases from J, with 11 bases between. CDR3 DNA sequence: TGTGCCAGCAGCTTGGTTGCTAGCCGGGAGCAGTACTTC. Protein sequence: CASSLVASREQYF.

In this sample, this clonotype turned up a few times. The chain couples TRBV20-1 to TRBJ2-2; TRBD2 agrees at 9 bases. Germline CDR1 is DFQATT and CDR2 is SNEGSKA (reference sequence). This CDR3 is 15 amino acids long. V gave up 1 base and J gave up 1 base; unmatched junction bases: 1. The chain's CDR3 is CSARVSGRNTGELFF. Here the CDR3 DNA reads TGCAGTGCTAGAGTTAGCGGGAGGAACACCGGGGAGCTGTTTTTT.

This chain joins TRBV12-3 or TRBV12-4 and TRBJ1-5, with a weak D call TRBD1 (5 bases). This CDR3 spans 13 amino acids. V was cut by 6 bases and J by 9 bases, with 15 bases left in between. CDR3 residues: CASRSGTTGPQHF. As DNA, the CDR3 is TGTGCCAGCAGGTCCGGGACTACCGGGCCCCAGCATTTT.

This chain links TRBV24-1 with TRBJ2-1; the match to TRBD2 covers 8 bases. From germline, CDR1 is KGHDR and CDR2 SFDVKD. This CDR3 is built from 16 residues. The V and J ends lost 2 bases and 6 bases, in that order; junction bases with no gene match: 8. Here the CDR3 reads CATSDYGSGARNEQFF. CDR3 coding DNA: TGTGCCACCAGTGATTATGGTAGCGGGGCACGCAATGAGCAGTTCTTC.

This chain uses TRBV15 with TRBJ2-5; D is perhaps TRBD1 (6 bases). Germline V lookup: CDR1 LNHNV, CDR2 YYDKDF (reference sequence). V was trimmed by 8 bases and J by 3 bases, leaving 16 bases between them. The length of the CDR3 is 14 residues. The CDR3 DNA follows: TGTGCCACCCAAGCCGGGACAAAGGAAGAGACCCAGTACTTC. Protein sequence: CATQAGTKEETQYF.

This clonotype showed up just a few times. The chain recombines TRBV15 with TRBJ1-4; D uncertain. Per germline, CDR1 LNHNV and CDR2 YYDKDF (reference sequence). This CDR3 spans 16 amino acids. V was cut by 0 bases and J by 8 bases, with 16 bases left in between. The CDR3 loop is CATSRDPRRPGEKLFF. The CDR3 DNA follows: TGTGCCACCAGCAGAGACCCCAGGAGGCCGGGGGAAAAACTGTTTTTT.

V and J are TRBV9 and TRBJ1-2; unclear D gene. CDR1 is SGDLS and CDR2 is YYNGEE in the germline V gene. This CDR3 spans 13 amino acids. The V end lost 0 bases, the J end lost 8 bases, and 11 bases lay between the germline ends. CDR3 coding DNA: TGTGCCAGCAGCGTAGAGGGAGTAGGGGGCTACACCTTC. It is translated as CASSVEGVGGYTF. The full variable domain, completed using reference TRBV9 and TRBJ1-2, is DSGVTQTPKHLITATGQRVTLRCSPRSGDLSVYWYQQSLDQGLQFLIQYYNGEERAKGNILERFSAQQFPDLHSELNLSSLELGDSALYFCASSVEGVGGYTFGSGTRLTVV.

V gene TRBV2 combines with J gene TRBJ2-1; 7 nucleotides line up with TRBD2. Germline values: CDR1 SNHLY, CDR2 FYNNEI. V trimming: 5 bases; J trimming: 2 bases; junction bases outside the gene matches: 9. The CDR3 runs to 16 residues. The CDR3 region has the DNA TGTGCCAGCAGTCGACTAGCAAGAGTCCCCTACAATGAGCAGTTCTTC. Protein: CASSRLARVPYNEQFF.

This chain links TRBV18 with TRBJ1-1; 7 positions match TRBD1. The V and J ends lost 6 bases and 4 bases, in that order; junction bases with no gene match: 8. Germline V gene lookup returns CDR1 KGHSH and CDR2 LQKENI. The length of the CDR3 is 14 residues. CDR3 nucleotides: TGTGCCAGCTCCCCTAAGACAGGGTTCACTGAAGCTTTCTTT. It specifies CASSPKTGFTEAFF.

This clonotype was seen only a few times. The rearrangement uses TRBV6-5 and TRBJ2-7; a weak D match, TRBD1 (6 bases). Germline CDR1 is MNHEY and CDR2 is SVGAGI. With 4 bases removed from V and 2 bases from J, the gap between germline ends came to 6 bases. There are 12 residues in the CDR3. CDR3 region: CASSSGAYEQYF. DNA for the CDR3: TGTGCCAGCAGTTCAGGGGCCTACGAGCAGTACTTC.

The chain recombines TRBV6-5 with TRBJ2-4, with D perhaps TRBD2 (5 bases). This CDR3 spans 14 amino acids. Trimming shortened V by 2 bases and J by 12 bases, and 17 bases separated the two germline ends. Germline values: CDR1 MNHEY, CDR2 SVGAGI. CDR3 nucleotides: TGTGCCAGCAGTTACACCCCCCTGACTAATGCTCAGTACTTC. Protein sequence: CASSYTPLTNAQYF.

The rearrangement links TRBV6-2 or TRBV6-3 to TRBJ2-3; a possible D gene is TRBD2 (6 bases). The CDR3 has 15 amino acids. The germline CDR1 and CDR2 sequences are MNHEY and SVGEGT. Trimming shortened V by 6 bases and J by 6 bases, and 19 bases separated the two germline ends. CDR3 region: CASSSVMGGHDTQYF. The CDR3 nucleotides are TGTGCCAGCAGCTCCGTTATGGGAGGTCACGATACGCAGTATTTT.

The chain is built from TRBV20-1 and TRBJ2-2; D call uncertain. V was clipped by 6 bases and J by 16 bases, with 9 bases between them. This CDR3 is 8 amino acids long. CDR1 and CDR2 (germline): DFQATT, SNEGSKA (reference sequence). The CDR3 DNA reads TGCAGTGCCACTTGCCCGTTTTTT. This codes for CSATCPFF.